The 13 T cell receptor beta chains below were found in one sample sequenced in a study of blood T cell repertoires in COVID-19. Some clones are missing from TCRdb's copy, which holds only in-frame ones; the method was immunoSEQ multiplex PCR. The sample lists 80,000 or so clones, approximately 85% occurring once. Sequencing was performed on peripheral blood. These receptors were obtained from a man aged 55 to 70 with COVID-19, enrolled during active disease.

The genes are TRBV7-3 and TRBJ2-1; possible D gene TRBD2, 5 bases. CDR3 length: 13 amino acids. Germline CDR1 is SGHTA and CDR2 is FQGTGA. The ends were cut back, 1 base at V and 12 bases at J, with 13 bases in the middle. The CDR3 coding sequence is TGTGCCAGCAGCTTAAACCCGGCTAGCCGGCAGTTCTTC. It specifies CASSLNPASRQFF.

V gene TRBV27 combines with J gene TRBJ1-5; D gene ambiguous. The CDR3 sequence is 14 residues long. The ends were cut back, 3 bases at V and 7 bases at J, with 13 bases in the middle. Germline V lookup: CDR1 MNHEY, CDR2 SMNVEV (reference sequence). Here the CDR3 DNA reads TGTGCCAGCAGTTTCGGAGGTGTGCGACAGCCCCAGCATTTT. As protein: CASSFGGVRQPQHF.

The rearrangement joins TRBV19 to TRBJ2-2; 8 positions match TRBD1. Losses at the gene ends were 3 bases for V and 7 bases for J; bases not matched to a gene: 4. The CDR3 extends over 14 amino acids. Germline lookup yields CDR1 LNHDA and CDR2 SQIVND (reference sequence). The CDR3 DNA follows: TGTGCCAGTAGTATCCAGGGGGCTGTCGGGGAGCTGTTTTTT. It yields the protein CASSIQGAVGELFF.

This chain uses TRBV5-4 with TRBJ1-2, with 7 nucleotides matching TRBD1. The CDR3 consists of 15 residues. The germline gives CDR1 SGHNT, CDR2 YYREEE (reference sequence). With V trimmed by 4 bases and J by 6 bases, 12 bases remained unmatched. CDR3 nucleotide sequence: TGTGCCAGCAGCACAAAAGGGGGCGCCTTTGATGGCTACACCTTC. This codes for CASSTKGGAFDGYTF.

The rearrangement joins TRBV9 to TRBJ1-5, with D unresolved. CDR3 length: 14 amino acids. Trimming took off 0 bases at V and 3 bases at J, with 7 bases between the two ends. Germline-derived CDR1 and CDR2 are SGDLS and YYNGEE. The CDR3 loop reads CASSVGPNNQPQHF. The CDR3 nucleotides are TGTGCCAGCAGCGTAGGTCCCAACAATCAGCCCCAGCATTTT.

This clone was observed once. The chain recombines TRBV6-5 with TRBJ2-1, with 8 bases lining up with TRBD1. The CDR3 runs to 12 residues. Germline-derived CDR1 and CDR2 are MNHEY and SVGAGI. J gave up 12 bases and V 4 bases, and 5 bases lay outside the gene matches. Here the CDR3 DNA reads TGTGCCAGCAGTTCAAGGACAGGGTTGCAGTTCTTC. Encoded protein: CASSSRTGLQFF.

This chain links TRBV28 with TRBJ2-7; 7 bases agree with TRBD1. With 8 bases clipped from V and 7 bases from J, the junction kept 17 bases outside the gene matches. From germline, CDR1 is MDHEN and CDR2 SYDVKM. There are 15 residues in the CDR3. The CDR3 sequence: CASFKTGSPLGEQYF. CDR3 in DNA: TGTGCCAGCTTTAAGACAGGGTCTCCCCTGGGAGAGCAGTACTTC.

This chain uses TRBV19 with TRBJ2-3, with D maybe TRBD2 (6 bases). CDR3 length: 15 amino acids. Germline loops: CDR1 LNHDA, CDR2 SQIVND (reference sequence). With 3 bases removed from V and 0 bases from J, the gap between germline ends came to 10 bases. The CDR3 region is CASSIIGGSTDTQYF. The DNA for the CDR3 is TGTGCCAGTAGTATTATCGGGGGAAGCACAGATACGCAGTATTTT.

This chain links TRBV2 with TRBJ2-7; 7 bases are shared with TRBD2. Germline trimming cut 8 bases from V and 4 bases from J; bases unmatched to any gene: 5. The CDR3 loop spans 12 amino acids. The germline CDR1 and CDR2 sequences are SNHLY and FYNNEI. The CDR3 loop reads CASHSGPYEQYF. CDR3 nucleotides: TGTGCCAGCCATAGCGGGCCGTACGAGCAGTACTTC.

This clone has a handful of counts. V gene TRBV5-1 combines with J gene TRBJ1-2; the D gene is possibly TRBD1 (5 bases). The V and J ends lost 4 bases and 5 bases respectively, with 12 bases between them. CDR3 length: 13 residues. Germline CDR1 and CDR2: SGHRS and YFSETQ. CDR3 coding DNA: TGCGCCAGCAGCACCGCCGACAGTTATGGCTACACCTTC. Amino acid sequence: CASSTADSYGYTF.

The CDR3 nucleotides are TGTGCCAGCAGCAACGTAGCCCCCTCCTACAATGAGCAGTTCTTC. Encoded protein: CASSNVAPSYNEQFF. The chain has TRBV3-1 (or the pseudogene TRBV3-2) and TRBJ2-1; D unresolved. CDR1 and CDR2 (germline): LGHDT, YNNKEL (reference sequence). There are 15 residues in the CDR3. V dropped 5 bases and J dropped 0 bases, with 11 bases sitting between them.

The genes are TRBV7-9 and TRBJ2-7; 10 bases are a match to TRBD2. Trimming at V came to 7 bases and at J to 2 bases, leaving 8 bases not matched to a gene. The CDR3 totals 15 residues. Germline V lookup: CDR1 SEHNR, CDR2 FQNEAQ (reference sequence). The chain's CDR3 is CASNNRAGGPYEQYF. The CDR3 coding sequence is TGTGCCAGCAACAACAGAGCGGGAGGGCCCTACGAGCAGTACTTC. Together with reference TRBV7-9 and TRBJ2-7, the CDR3 gives the full variable domain: DTGVSQNPRHKITKRGQNVTFRCDPISEHNRLYWYRQTLGQGPEFLTYFQNEAQLEKSRLLSDRFSAERPKGSFSTLEIQRTEQGDSAMYLCASNNRAGGPYEQYFGPGTRLTVT.

CDR3 residues: CASSPMDRGRGGELFF. The CDR3 DNA sequence: TGTGCCAGCAGCCCGATGGACAGGGGGCGGGGCGGGGAGCTGTTTTTT. V and J are TRBV3-1 (or the pseudogene TRBV3-2) and TRBJ2-2; 11 bases agree with TRBD1. The CDR3 length is 16 residues. Trimming removed 4 bases from V and 7 bases from J; junction bases left unmatched: 8. Germline V gene data show CDR1 as LGHDT and CDR2 as YNNKEL (reference sequence).